This entry lists 15 T cell receptor beta chains sequenced from one sample in a study of cytomegalovirus exposure and HLA in healthy donors. Both 60 Vbeta primers and 13 Jbeta primers went into the PCR. Assay: immunoSEQ multiplex PCR; the TCRdb copy retains only in-frame clones and omits some. This table has some 120,000 clones, 80% appearing once. Sequencing was performed on PBMCs. These receptors all stem from a man aged 25 to 40 in good health and CMV-seropositive.

This chain connects TRBV6-6 to TRBJ1-2; maybe TRBD1 (5 bases). The germline gives CDR1 MNHNY, CDR2 SVGAGI (reference sequence). This CDR3 contains 11 residues. Trimming pared 6 bases from V and 8 bases from J, leaving 10 bases between. CDR3 sequence (DNA): TGTGCCAGCAGCACCGGGGGGGGCTACACCTTC. It encodes CASSTGGGYTF.

In the case of this clone: The sample has other DNA sequences that encode this CDR3 too. V gene TRBV7-2 combines with J gene TRBJ1-6; no firm D call. CDR1 and CDR2 (germline): SGHTA, FQGNSA. V was pared by 2 bases and J by 6 bases, with 8 bases between. The CDR3 has 14 residues. The CDR3: CASSLRRSNSPLHF. DNA for the CDR3: TGTGCCAGCAGCTTAAGGAGGAGTAATTCACCCCTCCACTTT.

The chain joins TRBV7-6 to TRBJ2-7; TRBD2 agrees at 9 bases. CDR3 size: 15 residues. The junction had 2 bases not matched to a gene; V was cut back by 2 bases and J by 0 bases. The germline gives CDR1 SGHVS, CDR2 FNYEAQ. In DNA form, the CDR3 reads TGTGCCAGCAGCTTACGCGGGGGGGACTCCTACGAGCAGTACTTC. Protein product: CASSLRGGDSYEQYF.

The rearrangement uses TRBV2 and TRBJ2-5, with TRBD1 matching over 7 bases. CDR3 length: 14 amino acids. Germline lookup yields CDR1 SNHLY and CDR2 FYNNEI. Unmatched junction bases numbered 3, after V lost 4 bases and J lost 1 base. The CDR3 DNA reads as TGTGCCAGCAGTGTGGACAGGTTCCAAGAGACCCAGTACTTC. Protein product: CASSVDRFQETQYF.

This clone was counted once. V gene TRBV6-1 combines with J gene TRBJ2-7; TRBD1 matches 7 bases. This CDR3 has 11 amino acids. The V gene's germline CDR1 is MNHNS and CDR2 SASEGT. After removal of 7 bases from V and 7 bases from J, the junction contained 4 bases not matched to a gene. This CDR3 is CASNGQAEQYF. CDR3 DNA sequence: TGTGCCAGCAACGGACAGGCGGAGCAGTACTTC.

The chain recombines TRBV6-6 with TRBJ1-3; D may be TRBD1 (5 bases). This CDR3 region has 12 residues. With 10 bases removed from V and 1 base from J, the gap between germline ends came to 8 bases. The germline gives CDR1 MNHNY, CDR2 SVGAGI (reference sequence). As DNA, the CDR3 is TGTGCCACCCAGGGTTCTGGAAACACCATATATTTT. This encodes CATQGSGNTIYF.

The chain recombines TRBV15 with TRBJ2-1; maybe TRBD2 (5 bases). Germline CDR1 and CDR2: LNHNV and YYDKDF (reference sequence). The CDR3 is 15 residues long. Trimming took off 2 bases at V and 0 bases at J, with 8 bases between the two ends. CDR3 region: CATSRPGNSYNEQFF. DNA of the CDR3: TGTGCCACCAGCAGACCGGGGAACTCCTACAATGAGCAGTTCTTC.

In its sample, this clone was seen a few times. This chain uses TRBV7-2 with TRBJ2-7, with 9 bases aligning to TRBD1. J lost 5 bases, V lost 1 base, and 6 bases had no gene match. The CDR3 runs to 15 residues. CDR1 is SGHTA and CDR2 is FQGNSA in the germline V gene. Written as DNA, the CDR3 is TGTGCCAGCAGCTTAGTAGGGACAGGGACCCACGAGCAGTACTTC. Amino acids: CASSLVGTGTHEQYF.

The chain has TRBV7-2 and TRBJ1-6; TRBD1 might be the D (5 bases). This CDR3 comprises 14 residues. The V gene's germline CDR1 is SGHTA and CDR2 FQGNSA. Trimming shortened V by 1 base and J by 10 bases, and 11 bases separated the two germline ends. The CDR3 spells CASSLGGWRSPLHF. DNA for the CDR3: TGTGCCAGCAGCTTAGGGGGCTGGCGATCACCCCTCCACTTT.

As regards this clone: A read error may account for a junction end that differs from germline. The rearrangement links TRBV7-9 to TRBJ1-2; D is uncertain. Germline V lookup: CDR1 SEHNR, CDR2 FQNEAQ (reference sequence). This CDR3 has 16 residues. The DNA for the CDR3 is TGTTCCAGCAGCTTAGCCAATTTCGAGGAGAACTATGGCTACACCTTC. It codes for CSSSLANFEENYGYTF. Using reference TRBV7-9 and TRBJ1-2 for the parts outside the CDR3, the full variable domain is DTGVSQNPRHKITKRGQNVTFRCDPISEHNRLYWYRQTLGQGPEFLTYFQNEAQLEKSRLLSDRFSAERPKGSFSTLEIQRTEQGDSAMYLCSSSLANFEENYGYTFGSGTRLTVV.

This rearrangement joins TRBV29-1 to TRBJ1-3; 7 bases are shared with TRBD1. Germline V gene sequence: CDR1 SQVTM, CDR2 ANQGSEA. The ends lost 7 bases at V and 2 bases at J; junction bases unmatched: 8. CDR3 size: 14 residues. CDR3 loop: CSATRDSTGNTIYF. The CDR3 nucleotides read TGCAGCGCAACCCGGGACAGCACTGGAAACACCATATATTTT.

The chain couples TRBV11-2 to TRBJ2-5; perhaps TRBD1 as D (6 bases). The CDR3 length is 15 residues. CDR1 is SGHAT, CDR2 FQNNGV, per germline. With 0 bases removed from V and 5 bases from J, the gap between germline ends came to 13 bases. The CDR3 sequence is CASSLERQGWETQYF. The CDR3 region has the DNA TGTGCCAGCAGCTTAGAGAGGCAGGGGTGGGAGACCCAGTACTTC.

This sequence joins TRBV6-5 and TRBJ1-5; D gene unclear. V was trimmed by 0 bases and J by 0 bases, leaving 6 bases between them. The CDR3 runs 15 residues. Germline V gene sequence: CDR1 MNHEY, CDR2 SVGAGI. In nucleotides, the CDR3 is TGTGCCAGCAGTTACTCTGCGTATAGCAATCAGCCCCAGCATTTT. Translated, it gives CASSYSAYSNQPQHF.

The J gene is TRBJ2-5, the V gene TRBV11-2; D possibly corresponds to TRBD1 (5 bases). From germline, CDR1 is SGHAT and CDR2 FQNNGV. Trimming removed 7 bases from V and 7 bases from J, with 16 bases in between. CDR3 size: 13 residues. The CDR3 sequence is CASTPTGARTQYF. CDR3 sequence (DNA): TGTGCCAGCACCCCAACTGGGGCCCGGACCCAGTACTTC. The whole variable domain, filled in from reference TRBV11-2 and TRBJ2-5, reads EAGVAQSPRYKIIEKRQSVAFWCNPISGHATLYWYQQILGQGPKLLIQFQNNGVVDDSQLPKDRFSAERLKGVDSTLKIQPAKLEDSAVYLCASTPTGARTQYFGPGTRLLVL.

The CDR3 region is CASSTRLNYGYTF. Written as DNA, the CDR3 is TGTGCCAGCAGCACGCGGCTTAACTATGGCTACACCTTC. The J gene is TRBJ1-2, the V gene TRBV11-2; no clear D. Trimming stripped 5 bases from V and 1 base from J, with 8 bases between. This CDR3 contains 13 residues. Germline values: CDR1 SGHAT, CDR2 FQNNGV. The variable domain in full, with the rest retrieved from reference TRBV11-2 and TRBJ1-2, is EAGVAQSPRYKIIEKRQSVAFWCNPISGHATLYWYQQILGQGPKLLIQFQNNGVVDDSQLPKDRFSAERLKGVDSTLKIQPAKLEDSAVYLCASSTRLNYGYTFGSGTRLTVV.